The sequence of this T cell receptor (beta chain) was determined in a study of control samples from healthy donors and cancer patients. This table comes from immunoSEQ multiplex PCR, and its TCRdb copy is limited to in-frame clones, with some not included. The profile shows 120,000 or so clones, roughly 91% of them singletons. The ends were cut back, 6 bases at V and 8 bases at J, with 13 bases in the middle. The germline V gene has CDR1 ENHRY and CDR2 SYGVKD. The CDR3 runs to 13 residues. J is TRBJ1-4 and V is TRBV10-3, with a tentative D call TRBD1 (5 bases). The sample comprised PBMCs. This receptor was taken from a man in his forties or fifties with head and neck cancer. CDR3 sequence reads: CAIRNDREEKLFF. The CDR3 nucleotides are TGTGCCATCAGGAACGACAGAGAAGAAAAACTGTTTTTT.